The T cell receptor (beta chain) under discussion was sequenced for a study of blood T cells in healthy people across ages. There are 17 residues in the CDR3. Germline V gene lookup returns CDR1 DFQATT and CDR2 SNEGSKA (reference sequence). To note about this clonotype: Its antigen is not known.

Through a sample-barcoded 5' primer and a J-beta primer mix, a second PCR was run for about 6 to 11 cycles. The template-switch adaptor, which had 12 random nucleotides, put a tag on each cDNA molecule. From the 5' RACE reads, TCRdb called clonotypes with MiXCR, one entry per CDR3 protein. The data hold about 1.4 million distinct CDR3 sequences, with roughly 64% observed a single time. Study results and limitations: Diversity was higher, and naive CD4+ cells more numerous, in long-lived donors than in aged donors.

The receptor's source is a man between 18 and 35 years old in good health. The sequenced sample consisted of blood. The chain is built from TRBV20-1 and TRBJ2-4; weak D call: TRBD2 (7 bases). The end of the DNA aligns better with TRBJ2-7, so the J call may be wrong. The CDR3 protein is CSARDRGGGARPYEQYF. In DNA form, the CDR3 reads TGCAGTGCTAGAGATCGAGGGGGAGGGGCCCGTCCCTACGAGCAGTACTTC.